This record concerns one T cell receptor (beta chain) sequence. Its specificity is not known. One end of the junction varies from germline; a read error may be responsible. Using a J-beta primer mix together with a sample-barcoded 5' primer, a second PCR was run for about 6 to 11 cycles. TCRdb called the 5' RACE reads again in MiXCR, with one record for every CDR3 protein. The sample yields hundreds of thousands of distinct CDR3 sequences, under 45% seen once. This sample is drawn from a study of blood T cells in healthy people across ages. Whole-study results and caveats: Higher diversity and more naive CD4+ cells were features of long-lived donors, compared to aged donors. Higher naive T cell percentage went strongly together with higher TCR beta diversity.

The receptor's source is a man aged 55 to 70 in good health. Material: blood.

The CDR3 here is CARSYRQGGGETQYF. In DNA form, the CDR3 reads TGTGCCCGCAGTTACCGGCAGGGGGGCGGAGAGACCCAGTACTTC. The rearrangement uses TRBV6-5 and TRBJ2-5, with D possibly TRBD1 on 7 matching bases. CDR1 MNHEY and CDR2 SVGAGI come from the germline V gene. The CDR3 covers 15 residues.